The rows below give T cell receptor beta chains drawn from one sample of a study of tumor-infiltrating lymphocytes in localized non-small cell lung cancer. Only in-frame clones appear in the TCRdb table, and some are missing; sequencing was by immunoSEQ multiplex PCR. The sample shows 13,000 to 15,000 clones, approximately 68% of them seen only once. Sample: uninvolved lung tissue not adjacent to the tumor. The origin of the receptors is a human donor with non-small cell lung cancer. The CDR3 runs from the conserved cysteine through the conserved F or W. Each record gives: D gene, V gene, J gene, clone size, CDR3 protein, CDR3 DNA. D genes are given only for firm matches. Only some rows state a clone size, as once, few, many or a class for expanded clones.

NA,TRBV30,TRBJ2-2,NA,CAWSVGVNTGELFF,TGTGCCTGGAGTGTAGGTGTGAACACCGGGGAGCTGTTTTTT
NA,TRBV30,TRBJ2-5,few,CAWKQGGGETQYF,TGTGCCTGGAAACAGGGTGGCGGAGAGACCCAGTACTTC
NA,TRBV18,TRBJ2-5,NA,CASSPGGETQYF,TGTGCCAGCTCTCCCGGGGGAGAGACCCAGTACTTC
TRBD1,TRBV7-9,TRBJ1-2,few,CASGKGQNYGYTF,TGTGCCAGTGGTAAGGGACAGAACTATGGCTACACCTTC
TRBD2,TRBV6-4,TRBJ2-5,few,CASSVVAGETQYF,TGTGCCAGCAGTGTGGTAGCGGGGGAGACCCAGTACTTC
NA,TRBV5-5,TRBJ1-2,medium-sized,CASSKTPNYGYTF,TGTGCCAGCAGCAAGACACCTAACTATGGCTACACCTTC
NA,TRBV14,TRBJ1-1,NA,CASSRVGGMNTEAFF,TGTGCCAGCAGCCGGGTCGGGGGGATGAACACTGAAGCTTTCTTT
TRBD1,TRBV12-5,TRBJ2-6,NA,CASGDPQGGANVLTF,TGTGCTAGTGGGGACCCACAGGGGGGGGCCAACGTCCTGACTTTC
NA,TRBV7-6,TRBJ1-5,NA,CASSLTRTQPQHF,TGTGCCAGCAGCTTAACCCGAACTCAGCCCCAGCATTTT
NA,TRBV7-6,TRBJ2-5,NA,CASSFSGGPGETQYF,TGTGCCAGCAGCTTCTCAGGGGGGCCCGGGGAGACCCAGTACTTC
TRBD1,TRBV7-9,TRBJ1-2,NA,CASSSGTGETNGYTF,TGTGCCAGCAGCTCGGGGACAGGGGAGACGAATGGCTACACCTTC
NA,TRBV11-2,TRBJ1-5,NA,CASSLSRGQPQHF,TGTGCCAGCAGCTTAAGCCGAGGACAGCCCCAGCATTTT
NA,TRBV6-1,TRBJ2-7,NA,CASGQYEQYF,TGTGCCAGCGGACAATACGAGCAGTACTTC
TRBD1,TRBV2,TRBJ1-2,NA,CASRDRGYLNYGYTF,TGTGCCAGCAGGGACAGGGGATACCTCAACTATGGCTACACCTTC
NA,TRBV7-2,TRBJ2-2,NA,CASSLAVVDTGELFF,TGTGCCAGCAGCTTAGCGGTCGTGGACACCGGGGAGCTGTTTTTT
NA,TRBV5-4,TRBJ2-4,NA,CASSTGNIQYF,TGTGCCAGCAGCACAGGGAACATTCAGTACTTC
TRBD2,TRBV5-1,TRBJ2-7,few,CASSPGLAVYEQYF,TGCGCCAGCTCCCCGGGACTAGCGGTATACGAGCAGTACTTC
NA,TRBV30,TRBJ1-2,NA,CAWSTGRGYTF,TGTGCCTGGAGCACCGGCCGAGGCTACACCTTC
NA,TRBV7-8,TRBJ1-3,NA,CASSLAISGNTIYF,TGTGCCAGCAGCTTGGCTATATCTGGAAACACCATATATTTT
NA,TRBV9,TRBJ2-7,NA,CASSVAGDSHLLYEQYF,TGTGCCAGCAGCGTAGCCGGGGACTCCCACCTTCTCTACGAGCAGTACTTC
TRBD1,TRBV27,TRBJ1-2,NA,CASSLNRGKGYGYTF,TGTGCCAGCAGTTTAAACAGGGGGAAGGGGTATGGCTACACCTTC
NA,TRBV5-6,TRBJ2-3,few,CASSLVPAGPQTDTQYF,TGTGCCAGCAGCTTGGTCCCCGCCGGGCCACAAACAGATACGCAGTATTTT
NA,TRBV14,TRBJ2-3,NA,CASSQSGRSADTQYF,TGTGCCAGCAGCCAAAGTGGGAGATCCGCAGATACGCAGTATTTT
NA,TRBV6-1,TRBJ1-3,NA,CASRPTPGNTIYF,TGTGCCAGCAGGCCAACACCTGGAAACACCATATATTTT
TRBD1,TRBV4-3,TRBJ2-4,NA,CASSQDRTGALKDIQYF,TGCGCCAGCAGCCAAGATCGGACAGGGGCATTAAAGGACATTCAGTACTTC
NA,TRBV2,TRBJ1-6,NA,CASSAETENSPLHF,TGTGCCAGCAGTGCTGAGACAGAGAATTCACCCCTCCACTTT
NA,TRBV6-1,TRBJ2-2,NA,CASGAHGNTGELFF,TGTGCCAGCGGCGCGCATGGAAACACCGGGGAGCTGTTTTTT
TRBD1,TRBV2,TRBJ1-6,few,CARQGAGNSPLHF,TGTGCCAGACAGGGGGCGGGTAATTCACCCCTCCACTTT
NA,TRBV7-3,TRBJ2-7,NA,CASSLRGGGWDEQYF,TGTGCCAGCAGCTTACGCGGAGGGGGCTGGGACGAGCAGTACTTC
TRBD2,TRBV29-1,TRBJ2-5,NA,CSVGLATGTQYF,TGCAGCGTCGGACTAGCTACCGGGACCCAGTACTTC
NA,TRBV6-1,TRBJ1-5,NA,CASREGVRRNQPQHF,TGTGCCAGCAGGGAGGGGGTAAGGCGCAATCAGCCCCAGCATTTT
NA,TRBV5-1,TRBJ2-7,NA,CASSLTGLSYEQYF,TGCGCCAGCAGTTTGACAGGACTTTCCTACGAGCAGTACTTC
NA,TRBV10-3,TRBJ1-2,NA,CAISEGGGTYGYTF,TGTGCCATCAGTGAGGGAGGAGGGACCTATGGCTACACCTTC
NA,TRBV30,TRBJ1-3,NA,CAWNRVGGNTIYF,TGTGCCTGGAACAGGGTGGGAGGAAACACCATATATTTT
NA,TRBV29-1,TRBJ2-5,NA,CSVERQLETQYF,TGCAGCGTTGAACGGCAGCTGGAGACCCAGTACTTC
NA,TRBV19,TRBJ1-1,NA,CASSAGLFTTNTEAFF,TGTGCCAGTAGTGCGGGCCTCTTCACGACGAACACTGAAGCTTTCTTT
NA,TRBV29-1,TRBJ2-7,few,CSVEEPNSNEQYF,TGCAGCGTTGAGGAGCCGAATTCCAACGAGCAGTACTTC
NA,TRBV28,TRBJ1-2,NA,CASSIEYGYTF,TGTGCCAGTAGCATCGAATATGGCTACACCTTC
NA,TRBV30,TRBJ1-5,NA,CAWSGDLNQPQHF,TGTGCCTGGAGTGGGGACCTCAATCAGCCCCAGCATTTT
NA,TRBV5-4,TRBJ2-5,NA,CASSRREFKETQYF,TGTGCCAGCAGCCGCAGGGAGTTTAAGGAGACCCAGTACTTC
NA,TRBV9,TRBJ1-6,NA,CASSALPGGHSPLHF,TGTGCCAGCAGCGCCCTTCCGGGGGGGCATTCACCCCTCCACTTT
NA,TRBV30,TRBJ1-1,NA,CAWRIPILENTEAFF,TGTGCCTGGAGAATCCCTATTCTCGAGAACACTGAAGCTTTCTTT
TRBD2,TRBV2,TRBJ2-3,NA,CASSELWAGVRTDTQYF,TGTGCCAGCAGTGAGTTGTGGGCGGGGGTCCGCACAGATACGCAGTATTTT
NA,TRBV5-1,TRBJ2-2,NA,CASSLAPRGDTGELFF,TGCGCCAGCAGCTTGGCCCCCAGGGGTGACACCGGGGAGCTGTTTTTT
NA,TRBV30,TRBJ1-6,NA,CAWSLTKGTSGRNNSPLHF,TGTGCCTGGAGTCTCACAAAGGGGACATCTGGCCGAAATAATTCACCCCTCCACTTT
NA,TRBV13,TRBJ2-5,NA,CASSLTTGRLEETQYF,TGTGCCAGCAGCCTAACTACGGGGCGTTTAGAGGAGACCCAGTACTTC
NA,TRBV4-2,TRBJ1-3,few,CASSPPALGGSTIYF,TGTGCCAGCAGCCCCCCGGCCCTAGGGGGTAGCACCATATATTTT
NA,TRBV4-2,TRBJ1-5,NA,CASSQERVGNQPQHF,TGTGCCAGCAGCCAAGAGAGGGTCGGTAATCAGCCCCAGCATTTT
NA,TRBV6-6,TRBJ2-6,once,CASKPRSGANVLTF,TGTGCCAGCAAACCACGCTCTGGGGCCAACGTCCTGACTTTC
TRBD2,TRBV7-2,TRBJ2-3,NA,CASSLGGGGTQYF,TGTGCCAGCAGCTTAGGTGGCGGGGGGACGCAGTATTTT
NA,TRBV6-5,TRBJ1-1,NA,CASSPDSGPTEAFF,TGTGCCAGCAGCCCTGACAGTGGGCCCACTGAAGCTTTCTTT
TRBD1,TRBV5-4,TRBJ2-6,NA,CASSSRIRDRVSGANVLTF,TGTGCCAGCAGCTCGAGAATCCGGGACAGGGTGTCTGGGGCCAACGTCCTGACTTTC
TRBD2,TRBV27,TRBJ2-3,NA,CASSFRGLVSTDTQYF,TGTGCCAGCAGTTTCAGGGGACTAGTCTCCACAGATACGCAGTATTTT
NA,TRBV28,TRBJ2-7,NA,CASSYSFYEQYF,TGTGCCAGCAGTTACTCGTTCTACGAGCAGTACTTC